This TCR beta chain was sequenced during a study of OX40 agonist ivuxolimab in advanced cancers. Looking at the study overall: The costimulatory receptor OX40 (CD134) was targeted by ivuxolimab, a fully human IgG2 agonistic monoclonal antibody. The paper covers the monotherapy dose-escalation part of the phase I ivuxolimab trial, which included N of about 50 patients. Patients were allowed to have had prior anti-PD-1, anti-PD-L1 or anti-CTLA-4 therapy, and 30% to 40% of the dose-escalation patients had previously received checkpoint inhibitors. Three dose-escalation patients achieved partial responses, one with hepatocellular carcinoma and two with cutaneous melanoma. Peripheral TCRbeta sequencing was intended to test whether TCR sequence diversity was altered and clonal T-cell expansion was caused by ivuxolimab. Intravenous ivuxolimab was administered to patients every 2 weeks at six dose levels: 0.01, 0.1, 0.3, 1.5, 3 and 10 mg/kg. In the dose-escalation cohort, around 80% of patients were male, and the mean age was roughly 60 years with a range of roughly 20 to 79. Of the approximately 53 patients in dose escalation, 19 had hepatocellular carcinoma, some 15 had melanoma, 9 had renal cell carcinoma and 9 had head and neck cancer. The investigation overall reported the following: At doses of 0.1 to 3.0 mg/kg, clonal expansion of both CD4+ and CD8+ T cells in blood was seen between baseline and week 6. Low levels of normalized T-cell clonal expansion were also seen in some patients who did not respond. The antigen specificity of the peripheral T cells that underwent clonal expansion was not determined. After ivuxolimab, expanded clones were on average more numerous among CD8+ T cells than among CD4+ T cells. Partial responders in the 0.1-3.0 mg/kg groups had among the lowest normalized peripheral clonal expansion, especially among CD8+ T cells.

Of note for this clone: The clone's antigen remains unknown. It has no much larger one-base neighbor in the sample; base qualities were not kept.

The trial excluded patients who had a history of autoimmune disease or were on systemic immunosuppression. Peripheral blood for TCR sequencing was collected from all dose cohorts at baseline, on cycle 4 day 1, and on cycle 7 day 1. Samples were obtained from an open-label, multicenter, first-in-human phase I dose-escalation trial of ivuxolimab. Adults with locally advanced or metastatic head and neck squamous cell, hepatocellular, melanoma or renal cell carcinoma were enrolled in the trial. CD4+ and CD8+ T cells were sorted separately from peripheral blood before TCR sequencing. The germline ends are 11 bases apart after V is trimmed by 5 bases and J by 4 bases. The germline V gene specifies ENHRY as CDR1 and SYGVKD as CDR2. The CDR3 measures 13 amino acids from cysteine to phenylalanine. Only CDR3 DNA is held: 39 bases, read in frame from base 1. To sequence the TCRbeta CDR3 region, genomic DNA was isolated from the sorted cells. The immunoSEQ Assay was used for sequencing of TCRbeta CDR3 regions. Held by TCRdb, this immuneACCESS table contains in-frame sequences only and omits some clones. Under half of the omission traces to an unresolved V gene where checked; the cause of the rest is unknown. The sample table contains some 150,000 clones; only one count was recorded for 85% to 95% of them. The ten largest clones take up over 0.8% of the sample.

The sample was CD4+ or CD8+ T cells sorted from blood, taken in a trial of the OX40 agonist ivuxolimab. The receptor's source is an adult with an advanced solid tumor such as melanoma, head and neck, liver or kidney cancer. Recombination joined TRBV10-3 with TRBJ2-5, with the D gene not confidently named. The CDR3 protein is CAISPQERETQYF. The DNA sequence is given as TGTGCCATCAGTCCCCAAGAGCGAGAGACCCAGTACTTC.